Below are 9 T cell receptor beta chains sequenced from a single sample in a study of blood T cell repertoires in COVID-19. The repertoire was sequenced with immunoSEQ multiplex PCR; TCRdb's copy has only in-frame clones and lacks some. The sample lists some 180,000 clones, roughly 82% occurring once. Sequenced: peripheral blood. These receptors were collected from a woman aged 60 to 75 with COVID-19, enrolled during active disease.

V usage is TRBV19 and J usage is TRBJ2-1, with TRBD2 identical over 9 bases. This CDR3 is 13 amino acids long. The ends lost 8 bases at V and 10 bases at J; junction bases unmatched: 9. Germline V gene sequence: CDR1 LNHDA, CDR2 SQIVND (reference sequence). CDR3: CASHPSGTAEQFF. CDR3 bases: TGTGCCAGTCATCCTAGCGGGACTGCCGAGCAGTTCTTC. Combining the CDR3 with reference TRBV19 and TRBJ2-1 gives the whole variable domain DGGITQSPKYLFRKEGQNVTLSCEQNLNHDAMYWYRQDPGQGLRLIYYSQIVNDFQKGDIAEGYSVSREKKESFPLTVTSAQKNPTAFYLCASHPSGTAEQFFGPGTRLTVL.

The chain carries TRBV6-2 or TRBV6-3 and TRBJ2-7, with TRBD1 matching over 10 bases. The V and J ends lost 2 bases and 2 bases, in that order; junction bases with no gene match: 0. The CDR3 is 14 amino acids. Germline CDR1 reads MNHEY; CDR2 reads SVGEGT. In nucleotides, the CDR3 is TGTGCCAGCAGTTACGACAGGGGGCCCTACGAGCAGTACTTC. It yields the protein CASSYDRGPYEQYF.

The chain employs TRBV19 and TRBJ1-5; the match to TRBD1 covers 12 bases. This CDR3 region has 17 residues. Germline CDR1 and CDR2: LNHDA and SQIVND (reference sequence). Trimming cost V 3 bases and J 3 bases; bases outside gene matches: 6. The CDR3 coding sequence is TGTGCCAGTAGTATCCCCGGGACAGGGGGCGTCAATCAGCCCCAGCATTTT. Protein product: CASSIPGTGGVNQPQHF.

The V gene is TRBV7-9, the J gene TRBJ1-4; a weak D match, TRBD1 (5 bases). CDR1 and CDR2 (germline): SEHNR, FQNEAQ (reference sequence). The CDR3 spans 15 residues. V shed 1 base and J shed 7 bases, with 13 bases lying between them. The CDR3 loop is CASSLDRGRSEKLFF. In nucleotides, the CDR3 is TGTGCCAGCAGCTTAGACCGGGGGAGGTCTGAAAAACTGTTTTTT.

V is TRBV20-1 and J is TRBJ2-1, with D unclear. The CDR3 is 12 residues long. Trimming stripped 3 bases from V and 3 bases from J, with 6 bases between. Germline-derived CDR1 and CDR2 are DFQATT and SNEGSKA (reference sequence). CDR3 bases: TGCAGTGCTAGTGTGAGCTACAATGAGCAGTTCTTC. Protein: CSASVSYNEQFF.

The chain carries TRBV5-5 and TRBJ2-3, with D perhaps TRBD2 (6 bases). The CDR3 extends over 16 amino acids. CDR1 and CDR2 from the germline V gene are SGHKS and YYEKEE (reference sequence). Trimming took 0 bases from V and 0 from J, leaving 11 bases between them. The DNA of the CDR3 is TGTGCCAGCAGCTTGGCCGGCGGGGTCAGCACAGATACGCAGTATTTT. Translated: CASSLAGGVSTDTQYF.

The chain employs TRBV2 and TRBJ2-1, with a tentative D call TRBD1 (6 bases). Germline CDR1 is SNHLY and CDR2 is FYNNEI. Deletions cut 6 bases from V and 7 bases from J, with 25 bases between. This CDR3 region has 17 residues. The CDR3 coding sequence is TGTGCCAGCAGCCCGGAAGGGGGATGGACCTCCCGTAATGAGCAGTTCTTC. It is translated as CASSPEGGWTSRNEQFF.

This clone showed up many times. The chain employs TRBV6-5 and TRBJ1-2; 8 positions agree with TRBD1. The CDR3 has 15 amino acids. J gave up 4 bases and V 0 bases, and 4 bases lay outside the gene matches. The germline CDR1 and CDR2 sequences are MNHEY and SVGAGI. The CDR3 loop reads CASSYSTGAGYGYTF. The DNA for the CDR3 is TGTGCCAGCAGTTACTCGACAGGGGCGGGCTATGGCTACACCTTC.

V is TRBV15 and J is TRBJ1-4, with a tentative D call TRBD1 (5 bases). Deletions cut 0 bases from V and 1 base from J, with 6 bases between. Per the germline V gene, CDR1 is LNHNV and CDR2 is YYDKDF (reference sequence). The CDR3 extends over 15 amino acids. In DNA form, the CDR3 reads TGTGCCACCAGCAGAGAAGACAGAACTAATGAAAAACTGTTTTTT. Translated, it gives CATSREDRTNEKLFF.